Each of the 23 T cell receptor beta chains below was sequenced from the same sample in a study of neurological immune-mediated disorders. MiXCR, run by TCRdb on the 5' RACE reads, gives a single entry per CDR3 protein. The sample holds roughly 28,000 distinct CDR3 sequences; 12% are singletons and the top ten take 7.8%. What was sequenced was PBMCs. All receptors come from a man aged 55 to 70 in good health.

This clonotype is categorized as medium-sized. The rearrangement joins TRBV4-3 to TRBJ1-2; D possibly corresponds to TRBD1 (5 bases). V lost 0 bases, J lost 4 bases, and 15 bases lay in between. Germline CDR1 is LGHNA and CDR2 is YSLEER. The CDR3 has 16 amino acids. CDR3 nucleotide sequence: TGCGCCAGCAGCCAAGAAGCGAGGAGGGGAGGCTATGGCTACACCTTC. It encodes CASSQEARRGGYGYTF.

This clonotype was seen ten or more times. The genes are TRBV5-6 and TRBJ1-4; D is ambiguous. CDR1 is SGHDT, CDR2 YYEEEE, per germline. The CDR3 is made up of 14 amino acids. Trimming removed 1 base at V and 4 bases at J, with 8 bases between. CDR3 sequence reads: CASSLIQSNEKLFF. The CDR3 region has the DNA TGTGCCAGCAGCTTGATCCAGAGTAATGAAAAACTGTTTTTT.

The V call is TRBV5-1, the J call TRBJ1-1; tentatively, D is TRBD1 (5 bases). Germline CDR1 reads SGHRS; CDR2 reads YFSETQ. The V end lost 4 bases, the J end lost 8 bases, and 15 bases lay between the germline ends. The CDR3 has 13 amino acids. CDR3 sequence (DNA): TGCGCCAGCAGCCTTGGGGGGGAGTCGGAAGCTTTCTTT. Protein: CASSLGGESEAFF.

This clonotype was seen repeatedly, ten times or more. The chain uses TRBV15 and TRBJ1-4; D remains ambiguous. The CDR3 is 13 amino acids. V lost 1 base and J lost 8, with 8 bases in between. In germline, CDR1 is LNHNV, CDR2 YYDKDF (reference sequence). CDR3 loop: CATSRVPGEKLFF. The DNA of the CDR3 is TGTGCCACCAGCAGAGTACCCGGGGAAAAACTGTTTTTT.

This clonotype was observed many times. The genes are TRBV4-3 and TRBJ1-2; TRBD1 agrees at 10 bases. Per germline, CDR1 LGHNA and CDR2 YSLEER. Trimming took 4 bases from V and 4 from J; bases not matched to a gene: 15. The CDR3 has 18 amino acids. The CDR3 nucleotides are TGCGCCAGCAGCCGGGATCTCAACGACAGGGGGCCTCGCTATGGCTACACCTTC. Its protein is CASSRDLNDRGPRYGYTF.

This clonotype is termed medium-sized. The chain carries TRBV28 and TRBJ2-1, with 13 bases aligning to TRBD2. The CDR3 has 15 residues. Germline lookup yields CDR1 MDHEN and CDR2 SYDVKM. Trimming cost V 5 bases and J 8 bases; bases outside gene matches: 6. The CDR3 nucleotides read TGTGCCAGCAGTCGGACTAGCGGGAGTTCTGATGAGCAGTTCTTC. The encoded protein is CASSRTSGSSDEQFF.

This clonotype was observed at least ten times. The chain recombines TRBV9 with TRBJ1-6, with a weak D call TRBD1 (6 bases). This CDR3 has 15 residues. Trimming pared 3 bases from V and 6 bases from J, leaving 13 bases between. Germline CDR1 SGDLS, CDR2 YYNGEE. CDR3 protein: CASSALQGANSPLHF. The CDR3 DNA is TGTGCCAGCAGCGCACTACAGGGAGCTAATTCACCCCTCCACTTT.

This clonotype was recorded many times. J is TRBJ2-1 and V is TRBV20-1, with 10 bases that match TRBD2. V was clipped by 4 bases and J by 4 bases; unmatched bases: 4. CDR3 size: 14 residues. Per germline, CDR1 DFQATT and CDR2 SNEGSKA (reference sequence). The CDR3 DNA follows: TGCAGTGCTAAAGCGGGGGGGGGGTACAATGAGCAGTTCTTC. Translated: CSAKAGGGYNEQFF.

This clonotype occurred many times. The gene calls are TRBV3-1 and TRBJ1-2; D is unresolved. The CDR3 totals 14 residues. Germline loops: CDR1 LGHDT, CDR2 YNNKEL (reference sequence). With 1 base removed from V and 5 bases from J, the gap between germline ends came to 11 bases. DNA of the CDR3: TGTGCCAGCAGCCAAGGTCGGAGTGGGTATGGCTACACCTTC. Encoded protein: CASSQGRSGYGYTF.

This clonotype was counted at least ten times. The chain combines TRBV20-1 with TRBJ1-2; no clear D gene. The CDR3 extends over 14 amino acids. Germline V gene sequence: CDR1 DFQATT, CDR2 SNEGSKA (reference sequence). V gave up 0 bases and J gave up 1 base, with 9 bases separating them. CDR3 in DNA: TGCAGTGCTAGAGATCATGGATTTAACTATGGCTACACCTTC. It codes for CSARDHGFNYGYTF.

This clonotype was detected ten times or more. This chain's CDR3 is CATSRGGLAKNTGELFF. In DNA form, the CDR3 reads TGTGCCACCAGCAGAGGGGGACTAGCGAAGAACACCGGGGAGCTGTTTTTT. This chain uses TRBV15 with TRBJ2-2; 10 positions match TRBD2. The CDR3 runs 17 residues. Germline CDR1 and CDR2: LNHNV and YYDKDF (reference sequence). The V and J ends lost 1 base and 1 base, in that order; junction bases with no gene match: 3.

At least ten counts were recorded for this clonotype. The V gene is TRBV7-2, the J gene TRBJ2-1; D unclear. Germline V gives CDR1 SGHTA, CDR2 FQGNSA. The CDR3 covers 12 residues. With 4 bases removed from V and 10 bases from J, the gap between germline ends came to 11 bases. The CDR3 nucleotides read TGTGCCAGCAGCTCACAGCGCGTAGAGCAGTTCTTC. It specifies CASSSQRVEQFF. Combining the CDR3 with reference TRBV7-2 and TRBJ2-1 gives the whole variable domain GAGVSQSPSNKVTEKGKDVELRCDPISGHTALYWYRQSLGQGLEFLIYFQGNSAPDKSGLPSDRFSAERTGGSVSTLTIQRTQQEDSAVYLCASSSQRVEQFFGPGTRLTVL.

This chain joins TRBV5-1 and TRBJ2-4; D gene unclear. This CDR3 contains 14 residues. V dropped 4 bases and J dropped 16 bases, with 24 bases sitting between them. The germline V gene has CDR1 SGHRS and CDR2 YFSETQ. The CDR3 region is CASSTTREGDINYF. Written as DNA, the CDR3 is TGCGCCAGCAGCACCACAAGGGAAGGCGACATTAACTACTTC.

At least ten counts were recorded for this clonotype. The chain couples TRBV20-1 to TRBJ2-1, with TRBD2 matching 10 bases. Germline V gene sequence: CDR1 DFQATT, CDR2 SNEGSKA (reference sequence). V shed 6 bases, J shed 4 bases, and the junction held 12 bases outside the gene matches. There are 16 residues in the CDR3. Written as DNA, the CDR3 is TGCAGTGCAATACCCCGGACTAGCGGAAAATACAATGAGCAGTTCTTC. It encodes CSAIPRTSGKYNEQFF.

By frequency in the sample, this clonotype is medium-sized. This chain joins TRBV10-3 and TRBJ2-3; D call uncertain. CDR1 and CDR2 (germline): ENHRY, SYGVKD. The CDR3 runs to 13 residues. Trimming left V 6 bases short and J 4 bases short, with 11 bases between. CDR3 protein: CAIREGRSDTQYF. CDR3 DNA sequence: TGTGCCATCAGGGAAGGTAGATCAGATACGCAGTATTTT.

The rearrangement joins TRBV5-1 to TRBJ2-1, with 9 bases fitting TRBD2. The CDR3 covers 16 residues. CDR1 is SGHRS and CDR2 is YFSETQ in the germline V gene. The trim removed 5 bases at V and 5 bases at J, leaving 11 bases unmatched. CDR3 sequence: CASSVLAGDLNNEQFF. In nucleotides, the CDR3 is TGCGCCAGCAGTGTCTTAGCGGGGGACCTCAACAATGAGCAGTTCTTC.

The chain couples TRBV6-2 or TRBV6-3 to TRBJ1-6; D perhaps matches TRBD1 (5 bases). This CDR3 comprises 15 residues. V gave up 2 bases and J gave up 14 bases, with 19 bases separating them. CDR1 MNHEY and CDR2 SVGEGT come from the germline V gene. The CDR3 sequence is CASSYPVAGLHTLHF. The CDR3 DNA is TGTGCCAGCAGTTACCCGGTTGCGGGACTCCACACCCTCCACTTT.

This clonotype has a count of ten or more. The V and J genes are TRBV4-3 and TRBJ2-3; D remains unclear. V was trimmed by 1 base and J by 7 bases, leaving 6 bases between them. The CDR3 length is 12 residues. CDR1 is LGHNA, CDR2 YSLEER, per germline. This CDR3 is CASSQAPNTQYF. The CDR3 bases are TGCGCCAGCAGCCAAGCCCCAAATACGCAGTATTTT.

This clonotype was found many times. This chain joins TRBV12-3 or TRBV12-4 and TRBJ1-1; a weak D match, TRBD1 (5 bases). Trimming took 7 bases from V and 11 from J, leaving 14 bases between them. The CDR3 loop spans 11 amino acids. The CDR3: CASNKGLGAFF. The CDR3 DNA follows: TGTGCCAGCAATAAGGGACTGGGGGCTTTCTTT.

This clonotype is medium-sized by share. This sequence joins TRBV4-1 and TRBJ1-5, with 7 bases aligning to TRBD1. This CDR3 has 13 residues. V was pared by 5 bases and J by 9 bases, with 7 bases of the junction left unmatched. Germline CDR1 MGHRA, CDR2 YSYEKL. CDR3 region: CASSSEGGLPQHF. DNA of the CDR3: TGCGCCAGCAGCTCGGAAGGGGGCCTGCCCCAGCATTTT.

This clonotype showed up many times. The gene calls are TRBV15 and TRBJ1-4, with D unclear. Trimming removed 3 bases from V and 16 bases from J, with 18 bases in between. The CDR3 consists of 13 residues. Germline V lookup: CDR1 LNHNV, CDR2 YYDKDF (reference sequence). Here the CDR3 DNA reads TGTGCCACCAGCAGGGACCTCCAAGGAGAGCGGTTTTTT. As protein: CATSRDLQGERFF.

This clonotype was found many times. The V call is TRBV20-1, the J call TRBJ2-5; unclear D gene. With 0 bases removed from V and 5 bases from J, the gap between germline ends came to 10 bases. Germline V gene lookup returns CDR1 DFQATT and CDR2 SNEGSKA (reference sequence). The length of the CDR3 is 13 residues. This CDR3 is CSAREVLRETQYF. The CDR3 DNA reads as TGCAGTGCTAGAGAAGTCCTACGTGAGACCCAGTACTTC.

This clonotype occurred many times. The chain employs TRBV3-1 and TRBJ2-2, with 7 bases fitting TRBD1. The ends lost 5 bases at V and 6 bases at J; junction bases unmatched: 6. The CDR3 contains 14 residues. Germline assignment: CDR1 LGHDT and CDR2 YNNKEL (reference sequence). CDR3 nucleotide sequence: TGTGCCAGCAGCGCCCAGACAGGGCCCGGGGAGCTGTTTTTT. It yields the protein CASSAQTGPGELFF.